The rows below give T cell receptor beta chains drawn from one sample of a study of T cell responses to AZD1222 COVID-19 vaccine. The repertoire was sequenced with immunoSEQ multiplex PCR; TCRdb's copy has only in-frame clones and lacks some. The repertoire holds about 110,000 clones, with around 94% as singletons. This material consisted of peripheral blood, taken on day 0 of AZD1222 vaccination. The receptors derive from an adult in good health. The CDR3 runs from the conserved cysteine through the conserved F or W. The order of the fields is J gene, D gene, clone size, V gene, CDR3 protein, CDR3 DNA. The D gene is left open where the match is weak. Clone size appears in some rows only: once, few, many, or a class for an expanded clone.

TRBJ2-5,.,once,TRBV3-1/TRBV3-2,CASSPPGSETQYF,TGTGCCAGCAGCCCTCCCGGGTCGGAGACCCAGTACTTC
TRBJ1-3,.,.,TRBV4-1,CASSQAGPGNTIYF,TGCGCCAGCAGCCAAGCGGGACCTGGAAACACCATATATTTT
TRBJ1-1,TRBD1,once,TRBV19,CASSTGTGRTEAFF,TGTGCCAGTAGTACTGGGACAGGGCGCACTGAAGCTTTCTTT
TRBJ1-1,TRBD1,.,TRBV27,CASSLLDRAEAFF,TGTGCCAGCAGTTTATTGGACAGGGCTGAAGCTTTCTTT
TRBJ2-1,.,.,TRBV5-6,CASSLVDRPRDNEQFF,TGTGCCAGCAGCTTGGTCGACAGGCCTAGAGACAATGAGCAGTTCTTC
TRBJ1-1,.,.,TRBV7-2,CASSLVGGMNTEAFF,TGTGCCAGCAGCTTAGTGGGGGGGATGAACACTGAAGCTTTCTTT
TRBJ1-1,.,.,TRBV6-4,CASRGQQNTEAFF,TGTGCCAGCAGGGGACAACAGAACACTGAAGCTTTCTTT
TRBJ2-3,TRBD2,.,TRBV6-2/TRBV6-3,CASSYLPGLASDTQYF,TGTGCCAGCAGTTACTTACCGGGACTAGCGTCGGATACGCAGTATTTT
TRBJ1-1,.,.,TRBV21-1,CASSKAPQDRGSRLNTEAFF,TGTGCCAGCAGCAAAGCGCCTCAGGACAGGGGGAGTCGCCTGAACACTGAAGCTTTCTTT
TRBJ2-7,.,.,TRBV27,CASSLSIRGSYEQYF,TGTGCCAGCAGTTTATCGATCAGGGGATCGTACGAGCAGTACTTC
TRBJ1-4,.,.,TRBV12-5,CASGLDPGRREKLFF,TGTGCTAGTGGTTTGGATCCGGGGAGGAGGGAAAAACTGTTTTTT
TRBJ2-7,TRBD1,.,TRBV6-2/TRBV6-3,CASSYGTGPYEQYF,TGTGCCAGCAGTTACGGGACAGGGCCCTACGAGCAGTACTTC
TRBJ1-3,.,.,TRBV30,CAWSAGNTIYF,TGTGCCTGGAGTGCTGGAAACACCATATATTTT
TRBJ1-1,TRBD1,.,TRBV6-5,CASSSRGPDTEAFF,TGTGCCAGCAGTTCCAGGGGGCCTGACACTGAAGCTTTCTTT
TRBJ2-1,.,.,TRBV19,CASSIVGSYNEQFF,TGTGCCAGTAGTATAGTGGGCTCCTACAATGAGCAGTTCTTC
TRBJ1-3,.,.,TRBV6-5,CASSQGMEDHTIYF,TGTGCCAGCAGTCAGGGGATGGAGGATCACACCATATATTTT
TRBJ1-4,.,.,TRBV12-3/TRBV12-4,CASSFRINEKLFF,TGTGCCAGCAGTTTCCGGATTAATGAAAAACTGTTTTTT
TRBJ1-4,.,.,TRBV19,CASSIEGDEKLFF,TGTGCCAGTAGTATAGAGGGTGATGAAAAACTGTTTTTT
TRBJ1-3,.,.,TRBV2,CASSVVRPDGPGPGNTIYF,TGTGCCAGCAGTGTTGTACGTCCGGACGGCCCCGGGCCTGGAAACACCATATATTTT
TRBJ2-7,TRBD1,.,TRBV6-5,CASSPPGQGSHEQYF,TGTGCCAGCAGTCCCCCGGGACAGGGGTCCCACGAGCAGTACTTC
TRBJ1-5,TRBD1,.,TRBV27,CASRRTGGANQPQHF,TGTGCCAGCAGGCGAACAGGGGGCGCCAATCAGCCCCAGCATTTT
TRBJ2-3,.,.,TRBV18,CASSPSPARATDTQYF,TGTGCCAGCTCACCTTCCCCTGCGAGGGCCACCGATACGCAGTATTTT
TRBJ1-5,TRBD1,.,TRBV9,CASSPDRVGQPQHF,TGTGCCAGCAGCCCCGACAGGGTAGGTCAGCCCCAGCATTTT
TRBJ1-3,.,.,TRBV6-1,CASSEDVASGNTIYF,TGTGCCAGCAGTGAAGATGTCGCTTCTGGAAACACCATATATTTT
TRBJ1-2,.,.,TRBV6-1,CASSEKGPYGYTF,TGTGCCAGCAGTGAAAAGGGCCCCTATGGCTACACCTTC
TRBJ2-7,.,.,TRBV6-2/TRBV6-3,CASSGDFLPTYEQYF,TGTGCCAGCAGTGGGGACTTCCTGCCCACCTACGAGCAGTACTTC
TRBJ2-7,.,.,TRBV10-2,CASSDLLEQYF,TGCGCCAGCAGTGATCTCCTCGAGCAGTACTTC
TRBJ1-1,TRBD1,.,TRBV29-1,CSVSQGAGTEAFF,TGCAGCGTAAGTCAGGGGGCTGGCACTGAAGCTTTCTTT
TRBJ2-3,.,.,TRBV7-8,CASRLRGVSTDTQYF,TGTGCCAGCAGGCTAAGGGGGGTTAGCACAGATACGCAGTATTTT
TRBJ2-4,TRBD1,.,TRBV5-1,CASSLEAGTGHRLAKNIQYF,TGCGCCAGCAGCTTGGAGGCCGGGACAGGCCACCGTCTAGCCAAAAACATTCAGTACTTC
TRBJ2-3,.,.,TRBV21-1,CASSKGSPRDTQYF,TGTGCCAGCAGCAAAGGGAGCCCAAGGGATACGCAGTATTTT
TRBJ2-2,TRBD2,.,TRBV19,CAVGAGGNTGELFF,TGTGCAGTGGGTGCGGGGGGGAACACCGGGGAGCTGTTTTTT
TRBJ1-6,.,.,TRBV27,CASSRRSYNSPLHF,TGTGCCAGCAGTAGACGGTCCTATAATTCACCCCTCCACTTT
TRBJ2-3,.,.,TRBV4-1,CASSQVWGTDTQYF,TGCGCCAGCAGCCAAGTCTGGGGCACAGATACGCAGTATTTT
TRBJ1-5,.,.,TRBV19,CASSIERQYSNQPQHF,TGTGCCAGTAGTATAGAACGACAGTATAGCAATCAGCCCCAGCATTTT
TRBJ1-2,.,once,TRBV4-3,CASSQELAYGYTF,TGCGCCAGCAGCCAAGAGTTAGCCTATGGCTACACCTTC
TRBJ2-1,.,.,TRBV27,CASSLTGYRNEQFF,TGTGCCAGCAGTTTAACAGGGTATCGTAATGAGCAGTTCTTC
TRBJ2-1,TRBD2,.,TRBV7-6,CASSPGGARSSYNEQFF,TGTGCCAGCAGCCCGGGGGGTGCCCGGAGCTCCTACAATGAGCAGTTCTTC
TRBJ1-5,.,.,TRBV19,CASSIGAFSNQPQHF,TGTGCCAGTAGTATAGGGGCTTTCAGCAATCAGCCCCAGCATTTT
TRBJ2-7,.,.,TRBV10-2,CASGAGTTLYEQYF,TGCGCCAGTGGGGCCGGGACAACCCTCTACGAGCAGTACTTC
TRBJ1-2,.,.,TRBV21-1,CASSKLRVQTNYGYTF,TGTGCCAGCAGCAAATTAAGGGTCCAAACTAACTATGGCTACACCTTC
TRBJ2-7,.,.,TRBV19,CASSIARGAYEQYF,TGTGCCAGTAGTATTGCCAGGGGAGCCTACGAGCAGTACTTC
TRBJ1-6,.,.,TRBV15,CATSRDILNSPLHF,TGTGCCACCAGCAGGGACATCCTCAATTCACCCCTCCACTTT
TRBJ1-5,TRBD1,.,TRBV19,CASFRTGYGQPQHF,TGTGCCAGTTTTCGGACAGGGTACGGTCAGCCCCAGCATTTT
TRBJ1-3,.,.,TRBV2,CASSEEGSSGNTIYF,TGTGCCAGCAGTGAAGAGGGCAGCTCTGGAAACACCATATATTTT
TRBJ2-3,.,.,TRBV11-3,CASSAETGGDSYRDTQYF,TGTGCCAGCAGCGCCGAGACGGGGGGCGACTCTTACAGAGATACGCAGTATTTT
TRBJ2-3,.,once,TRBV29-1,CSAYSGGVFTDTQYF,TGCAGCGCCTATAGCGGTGGGGTCTTCACAGATACGCAGTATTTT
TRBJ2-7,.,once,TRBV9,CASSGPRDYEQYF,TGTGCCAGCAGCGGGCCGAGGGACTACGAGCAGTACTTC
TRBJ1-1,.,.,TRBV5-5,CASSLVGPPTNTEAFF,TGTGCCAGCAGCTTGGTTGGGCCGCCTACGAACACTGAAGCTTTCTTT
TRBJ1-6,.,.,TRBV7-2,CASSPTVFSSPLHF,TGTGCCAGCAGCCCGACAGTTTTTAGTTCACCCCTCCACTTT
TRBJ2-2,TRBD1,once,TRBV7-2,CASSSGTGLPAELFF,TGTGCCAGCAGCTCCGGGACAGGTCTTCCAGCGGAGCTGTTTTTT
TRBJ2-3,.,.,TRBV20-1,CSASVSGVVGDTQYF,TGCAGTGCTAGTGTGTCAGGGGTGGTCGGAGATACGCAGTATTTT
TRBJ1-2,.,.,TRBV7-2,CASSLPGTFYGYTF,TGTGCCAGCAGCTTACCTGGGACATTCTATGGCTACACCTTC